One and the same sample provided the 15 T cell receptor beta chains below, sequenced in a study of blood T cell repertoires in COVID-19. Only in-frame clones appear in the TCRdb table, and some are missing; sequencing was by immunoSEQ multiplex PCR. The sample yields some 16,000 clones, 82% seen once. The sequencing sample was made of peripheral blood. Receptor source: a man older than 75 with active or convalescent COVID-19.

This chain links TRBV29-1 with TRBJ2-5, with 9 nucleotides matching TRBD1. Germline V gene lookup returns CDR1 SQVTM and CDR2 ANQGSEA. The V and J ends lost 5 bases and 3 bases, in that order; junction bases with no gene match: 13. The CDR3 spans 16 residues. The DNA for the CDR3 is TGCAGCGTTACCGGGACAGGGCTCTCTCGGGAAGAGACCCAGTACTTC. Protein sequence: CSVTGTGLSREETQYF.

This chain uses TRBV7-2 with TRBJ2-5; weak D call: TRBD2 (7 bases). The germline CDR1 and CDR2 sequences are SGHTA and FQGNSA. V lost 2 bases, J lost 0 bases, and 10 bases lay in between. The CDR3 runs to 15 residues. Here the CDR3 reads CASSLRGRDQETQYF. DNA for the CDR3: TGTGCCAGCAGCTTAAGGGGGAGGGACCAAGAGACCCAGTACTTC.

The gene calls are TRBV30 and TRBJ1-1, with a tentative D call TRBD1 (6 bases). The CDR3 is 16 residues long. V was cut by 1 base and J by 1 base, with 16 bases left in between. Germline values: CDR1 GTSNPN, CDR2 SVGIG (reference sequence). This CDR3 reads CAWSGAEGGQNTEAFF. The CDR3 DNA follows: TGTGCCTGGAGTGGAGCCGAGGGGGGGCAGAACACTGAAGCTTTCTTT.

The chain uses TRBV6-1 and TRBJ1-3, with 8 bases that match TRBD1. The CDR3 has 19 amino acids. Germline V CDR1 and CDR2: MNHNS, SASEGT. V was pared by 0 bases and J by 0 bases, with 10 bases of the junction left unmatched. The DNA of the CDR3 is TGTGCCAGCAGTGAAGCGCCGACAGGGGATGGGGCCTCTGGAAACACCATATATTTT. This encodes CASSEAPTGDGASGNTIYF.

The chain couples TRBV7-8 to TRBJ2-3; no reliable D call. The CDR3 runs 13 residues. V gave up 4 bases and J gave up 4 bases, with 9 bases separating them. Germline CDR1 and CDR2: SGHVS and FQNEAQ. In DNA, the CDR3 is TGTGCCAGCAGCTCCGGGTCTGCAGATACGCAGTATTTT. Translated: CASSSGSADTQYF.

This clone was found a few times. The CDR3 nucleotides read TGTGCCATCAGTGAGTCGGGAAAGGGGGCTGAAGCTTTCTTT. Protein product: CAISESGKGAEAFF. J is TRBJ1-1 and V is TRBV10-3; TRBD1 might be the D (6 bases). From germline, CDR1 is ENHRY and CDR2 SYGVKD. CDR3 length: 14 residues. V was cut by 0 bases and J by 6 bases, with 11 bases left in between.

V usage is TRBV4-2 and J usage is TRBJ2-7; TRBD2 might be the D (6 bases). The germline V gene has CDR1 LGHNA and CDR2 YNFKEQ. V was shortened by 0 bases and J by 3 bases, with 15 bases between the two germline ends. The CDR3 is 16 residues long. The DNA of the CDR3 is TGTGCCAGCAGCCAAGAGGGGTTCGGGGAGGTCTACGAGCAGTACTTC. It is translated as CASSQEGFGEVYEQYF.

The chain recombines TRBV9 with TRBJ1-2, with TRBD1 matching 8 bases. Germline V gene data show CDR1 as SGDLS and CDR2 as YYNGEE. The CDR3 totals 15 residues. V was clipped by 0 bases and J by 4 bases; unmatched bases: 5. The CDR3 region is CASSVAGTGVYGYTF. CDR3 nucleotide sequence: TGTGCCAGCAGCGTAGCGGGGACAGGCGTCTATGGCTACACCTTC.

The CDR3 coding sequence is TGTGCCAGCAGCCCGGGGGGGGTGGGAACGCAGTATTTT. Amino acids: CASSPGGVGTQYF. The genes are TRBV11-2 and TRBJ2-3; 8 bases align to TRBD2. The V gene's germline CDR1 is SGHAT and CDR2 FQNNGV. The CDR3 sequence is 13 residues long. J was trimmed by 9 bases and V by 5 bases; bases with no gene match: 7.

The chain combines TRBV4-1 with TRBJ2-7; 9 bases fit TRBD1. The V gene's germline CDR1 is MGHRA and CDR2 YSYEKL. This CDR3 is built from 16 residues. Trimming at V came to 2 bases and at J to 2 bases, leaving 7 bases not matched to a gene. The CDR3 bases are TGCGCCAGCAGCCAACCGTCCCGGGACAGGGCCTACGAGCAGTACTTC. Amino acids: CASSQPSRDRAYEQYF.

The chain is built from TRBV7-2 and TRBJ2-5; possibly TRBD1 for D (5 bases). The CDR3 consists of 13 residues. CDR1 is SGHTA, CDR2 FQGNSA, per germline. The V gene lost 1 base and the J gene lost 2 bases, with 5 bases spanning the gap. CDR3 protein: CASSLGQQETQYF. CDR3 DNA: TGTGCCAGCAGCTTAGGACAGCAAGAGACCCAGTACTTC.

The chain links TRBV18 to TRBJ1-1; D remains unclear. With 2 bases removed from V and 5 bases from J, the gap between germline ends came to 12 bases. This CDR3 has 14 residues. Germline lookup yields CDR1 KGHSH and CDR2 LQKENI. CDR3 in amino acids: CASSPIEGGTEAFF. The DNA of the CDR3 is TGTGCCAGCTCACCAATAGAGGGCGGGACTGAAGCTTTCTTT.

The V call is TRBV4-3, the J call TRBJ1-5; TRBD1 agrees at 12 bases. CDR1 and CDR2 (germline): LGHNA, YSLEER. This CDR3 is 16 amino acids long. After removal of 1 base from V and 6 bases from J, the junction contained 4 bases not matched to a gene. CDR3 amino acids: CASSQGSGQGAQPQHF. DNA of the CDR3: TGCGCCAGCAGCCAAGGTTCGGGACAGGGGGCTCAGCCCCAGCATTTT.

The chain is built from TRBV6-2 or TRBV6-3 and TRBJ1-5; 9 bases map to TRBD1. The CDR3 has 13 residues. From germline, CDR1 is MNHEY and CDR2 SVGEGT. Trimming at V came to 2 bases and at J to 9 bases, leaving 2 bases not matched to a gene. CDR3 amino acids: CASSYVTGGPQHF. DNA for the CDR3: TGTGCCAGCAGTTACGTGACAGGGGGGCCCCAGCATTTT.

This clone was recorded once. The rearrangement uses TRBV6-5 and TRBJ1-1; 7 bases match TRBD1. V was clipped by 5 bases and J by 4 bases; unmatched bases: 7. Germline assignment: CDR1 MNHEY and CDR2 SVGAGI. The CDR3 consists of 14 residues. CDR3 sequence (DNA): TGTGCCAGCAGTCCAGGGGGGACGGGCACTGAAGCTTTCTTT. Amino acids: CASSPGGTGTEAFF.